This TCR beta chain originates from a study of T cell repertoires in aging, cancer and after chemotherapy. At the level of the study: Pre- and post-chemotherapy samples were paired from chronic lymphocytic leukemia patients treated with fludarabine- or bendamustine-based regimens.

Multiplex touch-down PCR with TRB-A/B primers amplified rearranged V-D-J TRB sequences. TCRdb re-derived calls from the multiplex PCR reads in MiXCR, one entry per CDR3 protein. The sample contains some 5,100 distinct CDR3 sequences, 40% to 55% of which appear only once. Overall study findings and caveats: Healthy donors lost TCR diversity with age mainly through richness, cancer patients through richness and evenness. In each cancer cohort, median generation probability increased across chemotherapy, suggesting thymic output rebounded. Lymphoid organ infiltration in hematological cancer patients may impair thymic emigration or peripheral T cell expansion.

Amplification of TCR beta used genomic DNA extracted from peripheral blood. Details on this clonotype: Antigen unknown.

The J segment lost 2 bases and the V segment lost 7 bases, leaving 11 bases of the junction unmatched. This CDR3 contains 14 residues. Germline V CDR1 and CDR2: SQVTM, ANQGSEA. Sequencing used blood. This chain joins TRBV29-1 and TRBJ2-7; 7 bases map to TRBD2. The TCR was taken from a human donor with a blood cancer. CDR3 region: CSGASLATTYEQYF. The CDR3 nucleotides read TGCAGCGGAGCATCACTAGCGACCACCTACGAGCAGTACTTC.